Listed here are 29 T cell receptor beta chains from one sample, sequenced in a study of blood T cell repertoires in COVID-19. Libraries were prepared by immunoSEQ multiplex PCR; TCRdb keeps only in-frame clonotypes and omits some of them. Seen here are about 270,000 clones, around 93% observed once, and the top ten hold about 3%. Sequencing was done on a sample of PBMCs or T cells enriched from blood (not recorded which). All receptors come from a man aged 35 to 55 who had been exposed to COVID-19.

The rearrangement links TRBV24-1 to TRBJ1-2; D may be TRBD1 (5 bases). Per germline, CDR1 KGHDR and CDR2 SFDVKD. CDR3 size: 16 residues. V shed 3 bases and J shed 4 bases, with 17 bases lying between them. CDR3 sequence reads: CATSDVGRGGGYGYTF. The CDR3 coding sequence is TGTGCCACCAGTGATGTTGGGCGGGGCGGAGGCTATGGCTACACCTTC.

This clone was counted a single time. The CDR3 nucleotides read TGTGCCAGCTCACCATCTGAGGCGGGGAATTCACCCCTCCACTTT. As protein: CASSPSEAGNSPLHF. The gene calls are TRBV18 and TRBJ1-6; the D is unclear. The CDR3 consists of 15 residues. Germline CDR1 and CDR2: KGHSH and LQKENI. V lost 2 bases and J lost 7, with 12 bases in between.

The V gene is TRBV30, the J gene TRBJ2-7; 11 bases agree with TRBD2. The CDR3 runs 15 residues. Looked up from germline, CDR1 is GTSNPN and CDR2 is SVGIG (reference sequence). J was trimmed by 0 bases and V by 1 base; bases with no gene match: 2. This chain's CDR3 is CAWSAGLAASYEQYF. The CDR3 DNA sequence: TGTGCCTGGAGTGCGGGACTAGCGGCCTCCTACGAGCAGTACTTC.

The V and J genes are TRBV7-3 and TRBJ2-2; D possibly corresponds to TRBD1 (5 bases). V lost 2 bases, J lost 3 bases, and 13 bases lay in between. Germline lookup yields CDR1 SGHTA and CDR2 FQGTGA. The CDR3 length is 16 residues. The CDR3 protein is CASSLGDSIYTGELFF. In DNA, the CDR3 is TGTGCCAGCAGCTTAGGTGACAGTATTTACACCGGGGAGCTGTTTTTT.

The chain is built from TRBV10-2 and TRBJ2-2, with D possibly TRBD1 on 5 matching bases. Germline values: CDR1 WSHSY, CDR2 SAAADI. Between the trimmed V and J ends, which lost 7 bases and 2 bases, there was a span of 11 bases. There are 14 residues in the CDR3. The CDR3 reads CASKQALNTGELFF. The CDR3 DNA is TGCGCCAGCAAACAGGCACTCAACACCGGGGAGCTGTTTTTT.

J is TRBJ2-3 and V is TRBV6-5, with unresolved D. V was shortened by 6 bases and J by 4 bases, with 14 bases between the two germline ends. Germline V gene sequence: CDR1 MNHEY, CDR2 SVGAGI. This CDR3 is 14 amino acids long. The CDR3 DNA sequence: TGTGCCAGCAGCTACGGCGGAGACGCAGATACGCAGTATTTT. Its protein is CASSYGGDADTQYF.

The chain employs TRBV11-1 and TRBJ1-2; D possibly corresponds to TRBD1 (5 bases). V lost 7 bases to trimming and J lost 1 base, with 10 bases between them. CDR1 is SGHAT, CDR2 FQDESV, per germline (reference sequence). This CDR3 region has 13 residues. The CDR3 nucleotides are TGTGCCAGCACCAACAGGAATAACTATGGCTACACCTTC. Its protein is CASTNRNNYGYTF.

V and J are TRBV9 and TRBJ2-7; D possibly corresponds to TRBD2 (6 bases). CDR1 is SGDLS and CDR2 is YYNGEE in the germline V gene. Trimming removed 0 bases from V and 3 bases from J, with 16 bases in between. The CDR3 has 16 residues. The CDR3 DNA sequence: TGTGCCAGCAGCGTAGATATCGACAGCGGGTTCTACGAGCAGTACTTC. Translating gives CASSVDIDSGFYEQYF.

The chain couples TRBV15 to TRBJ1-1; 10 bases are a match to TRBD1. V lost 5 bases, J lost 6 bases, and 6 bases stayed unmatched. Germline values: CDR1 LNHNV, CDR2 YYDKDF (reference sequence). This CDR3 is built from 14 residues. The CDR3 bases are TGTGCCACCAGCGGACAGGGGGAATATGCTGAAGCTTTCTTT. The encoded protein is CATSGQGEYAEAFF.

The chain has TRBV30 and TRBJ2-3; D possibly corresponds to TRBD2 (5 bases). This CDR3 is built from 15 residues. Trimming stripped 2 bases from V and 1 base from J, with 13 bases between. Germline V gene data show CDR1 as GTSNPN and CDR2 as SVGIG (reference sequence). CDR3 in amino acids: CAWSTGLGGTDTQYF. The CDR3 bases are TGTGCCTGGAGTACGGGCCTCGGGGGCACAGATACGCAGTATTTT. Full variable domain (remainder filled in from reference TRBV30 and TRBJ2-3): SQTIHQWPATLVQPVGSPLSLECTVEGTSNPNLYWYRQAAGRGLQLLFYSVGIGQISSEVPQNLSASRPQDRQFILSSKKLLLSDSGFYLCAWSTGLGGTDTQYFGPGTRLTVL.

This clone was found once. The chain links TRBV12-2 to TRBJ2-1; the D segment call TRBD2 is taken from the table without a DNA check. TRBV12-2 is flagged as a pseudogene. The CDR3 contains 16 residues. CDR3: CASRPPQASDHNEQFF. CDR3 DNA sequence: TGTGCAAGTCGCCCCCCCCAGGCTAGCGATCACAATGAGCAGTTCTTC.

The CDR3 is CATSRDYGGTNTEAFF. CDR3 sequence (DNA): TGTGCCACCAGCAGAGATTACGGGGGAACGAACACTGAAGCTTTCTTT. The rearrangement uses TRBV15 and TRBJ1-1, with D tentatively TRBD1 (5 bases). The CDR3 has 16 residues. V was trimmed by 0 bases and J by 1 base, leaving 12 bases between them. Germline CDR1 reads LNHNV; CDR2 reads YYDKDF (reference sequence).

The rearrangement links TRBV18 to TRBJ1-1, with 8 positions matching TRBD1. The CDR3 runs to 16 residues. V was clipped by 3 bases and J by 3 bases; unmatched bases: 9. CDR1 KGHSH and CDR2 LQKENI come from the germline V gene. The CDR3 DNA reads as TGTGCCAGCTCACCTCAAGACAGGGGCGATGACACTGAAGCTTTCTTT. It yields the protein CASSPQDRGDDTEAFF.

V is TRBV27 and J is TRBJ2-5; possible D gene TRBD1, 6 bases. Trimming left V 5 bases short and J 5 bases short, with 18 bases between. Germline V CDR1 and CDR2: MNHEY, SMNVEV (reference sequence). This CDR3 spans 15 amino acids. This CDR3 is CASSTYRERRETQYF. The CDR3 DNA sequence: TGTGCCAGCAGTACCTACAGGGAGAGGCGGGAGACCCAGTACTTC.

The chain has TRBV7-2 and TRBJ2-6; 11 positions match TRBD1. CDR1 and CDR2 from the germline V gene are SGHTA and FQGNSA. CDR3 size: 17 residues. J was trimmed by 4 bases and V by 5 bases; bases with no gene match: 7. The CDR3 protein is CASSPGQGAGGANVLTF. Written as DNA, the CDR3 is TGTGCCAGCAGCCCAGGACAGGGGGCTGGCGGGGCCAACGTCCTGACTTTC. Full variable domain (rest looked up from reference TRBV7-2 and TRBJ2-6): GAGVSQSPSNKVTEKGKDVELRCDPISGHTALYWYRQSLGQGLEFLIYFQGNSAPDKSGLPSDRFSAERTGGSVSTLTIQRTQQEDSAVYLCASSPGQGAGGANVLTFGAGSRLTVL.

This sequence joins TRBV27 and TRBJ1-2, with 7 positions matching TRBD1. The V gene's germline CDR1 is MNHEY and CDR2 SMNVEV (reference sequence). The CDR3 loop spans 13 amino acids. V dropped 5 bases and J dropped 2; count of bases not matched to a gene: 2. This chain's CDR3 is CASSMTGNYGYTF. The CDR3 nucleotides read TGTGCCAGCAGTATGACAGGGAACTATGGCTACACCTTC.

In this sample, this clone turned up once. This chain connects TRBV11-3 to TRBJ1-5; unclear D gene. Germline V gene data show CDR1 as SGHNT and CDR2 as YENEEA. The germline V and J ends were trimmed by 1 base and 5 bases, with 6 bases remaining between them. CDR3 size: 13 residues. The CDR3 bases are TGTGCCAGCAGCTTAGGATCGGATCAGCCCCAGCATTTT. Translated, it gives CASSLGSDQPQHF.

The chain couples TRBV5-1 to TRBJ2-5; 9 bases match TRBD2. The germline V gene encodes CDR1 SGHRS and CDR2 YFSETQ. V shed 1 base, J shed 3 bases, and the junction held 4 bases outside the gene matches. This CDR3 spans 15 amino acids. The DNA for the CDR3 is TGCGCCAGCAGCTTGTTACTAGCGGGCGAAGAGACCCAGTACTTC. Translation gives CASSLLLAGEETQYF.

There are a few counts of this clone. This chain links TRBV27 with TRBJ1-1, with D tentatively TRBD1 (5 bases). Germline V gives CDR1 MNHEY, CDR2 SMNVEV (reference sequence). V lost 6 bases to trimming and J lost 2 bases, with 19 bases between them. The CDR3 spans 16 residues. In DNA form, the CDR3 reads TGTGCCAGCAGCAAGGTGGGGGGTCGGTTTAACACTGAAGCTTTCTTT. This sequence encodes CASSKVGGRFNTEAFF.

The chain links TRBV2 to TRBJ2-1; maybe TRBD2 (5 bases). The CDR3 spans 14 residues. The ends were cut back, 6 bases at V and 0 bases at J, with 9 bases in the middle. Germline values: CDR1 SNHLY, CDR2 FYNNEI. CDR3 sequence reads: CASSGVSSYNEQFF. CDR3 nucleotide sequence: TGTGCCAGCAGCGGGGTGAGCTCCTACAATGAGCAGTTCTTC.

The chain has TRBV7-9 and TRBJ2-2, with TRBD2 matching over 7 bases. Germline assignment: CDR1 SEHNR and CDR2 FQNEAQ (reference sequence). After removal of 1 base from V and 6 bases from J, the junction contained 11 bases not matched to a gene. The CDR3 consists of 17 residues. The CDR3 DNA sequence: TGTGCCAGCAGCTTAGGGCGGGGGTTCGAGGTCTCCGGGGAGCTGTTTTTT. Protein: CASSLGRGFEVSGELFF.

The J gene is TRBJ2-7, the V gene TRBV9; no definite D call. The V gene's germline CDR1 is SGDLS and CDR2 YYNGEE. There are 13 residues in the CDR3. The germline V and J ends were trimmed by 0 bases and 6 bases, with 10 bases remaining between them. The CDR3 DNA reads as TGTGCCAGCAGCGTAGGGTCTATCGGCGAGCAGTACTTC. Translating it yields CASSVGSIGEQYF.

This clone was seen a handful of times. The chain has TRBV4-2 and TRBJ2-7, with 11 bases matching TRBD2. The CDR3 extends over 17 amino acids. Trimming cost V 0 bases and J 5 bases; bases outside gene matches: 9. The germline V gene has CDR1 LGHNA and CDR2 YNFKEQ. In nucleotides, the CDR3 is TGTGCCAGCAGCCAAGATCTTCCAGGGACTAGCGGCCACGAGCAGTACTTC. Translated: CASSQDLPGTSGHEQYF.

CDR3 DNA sequence: TGTGCCAGCAGGACAGGTGCCTCTGGAAACACCATATATTTT. This sequence encodes CASRTGASGNTIYF. The chain carries TRBV6-5 and TRBJ1-3; D may be TRBD1 (6 bases). Per the germline V gene, CDR1 is MNHEY and CDR2 is SVGAGI. V lost 6 bases and J 0 bases, leaving 9 bases between the germline ends. The CDR3 sequence is 14 residues long.

The V call is TRBV30, the J call TRBJ2-7, with a weak D call TRBD1 (6 bases). CDR3 length equals 13 residues. Germline-derived CDR1 and CDR2 are GTSNPN and SVGIG (reference sequence). The V and J ends lost 3 bases and 3 bases respectively, with 12 bases between them. The CDR3 bases are TGTGCCTGGAGGTACAGGGATTTCTACGAGCAGTACTTC. Its translation is CAWRYRDFYEQYF.

The V call is TRBV5-1, the J call TRBJ2-7; D might be TRBD1 (5 bases). V was pared by 7 bases and J by 1 base, with 9 bases between. The CDR3 extends over 12 amino acids. Germline V CDR1 and CDR2: SGHRS, YFSETQ. This CDR3 is CASGDRSYEQYF. The CDR3 coding sequence is TGCGCCAGCGGCGACAGATCCTACGAGCAGTACTTC.

This chain uses TRBV7-9 with TRBJ1-4; weak D call: TRBD1 (5 bases). V was pared by 1 base and J by 8 bases, with 14 bases between. The CDR3 covers 15 residues. Per the germline V gene, CDR1 is SEHNR and CDR2 is FQNEAQ (reference sequence). CDR3: CASSLVPGIGEKLFF. CDR3 nucleotide sequence: TGTGCCAGCAGCTTAGTGCCAGGGATAGGAGAAAAACTGTTTTTT.

Only a few counts were recorded for this clone. The genes are TRBV6-5 and TRBJ2-2; tentatively, D is TRBD2 (5 bases). This CDR3 comprises 15 residues. Trimming left V 7 bases short and J 1 base short, with 13 bases between. Germline lookup yields CDR1 MNHEY and CDR2 SVGAGI. CDR3: CASKIREKNTGELFF. DNA for the CDR3: TGTGCCAGCAAAATCCGGGAAAAGAACACCGGGGAGCTGTTTTTT.

The genes are TRBV6-5 and TRBJ1-1, with no clear D. With 5 bases removed from V and 3 bases from J, the gap between germline ends came to 13 bases. The CDR3 extends over 14 amino acids. Germline V CDR1 and CDR2: MNHEY, SVGAGI. The CDR3 spells CASSPTAGDTEAFF. For the CDR3, the DNA is TGTGCCAGCAGTCCGACGGCAGGTGACACTGAAGCTTTCTTT.